This T cell receptor (beta chain) was retrieved from a study of blood T cell repertoires in COVID-19. Study details: The origin of the acute and convalescent COVID-19 samples was the United States, Italy and Spain. PBMCs, B-cell-depleted T cells, or T cells provided the cDNA or gDNA that made up the material.

Measured with immunoSEQ multiplex PCR; TCRdb has only the in-frame clones, and not every one. The sample has 90,000 or so clones; 89% are singletons. The CDR3 runs 13 residues. Trimming removed 11 bases at V and 3 bases at J, with 17 bases between. Germline CDR1 reads SNHLY; CDR2 reads FYNNEI. The chain carries TRBV2 and TRBJ2-7; D is perhaps TRBD1 (6 bases). The source is a woman of 80 years or more with active COVID-19. Sequenced: peripheral blood. The CDR3 loop reads CAGSSGAGYEQYF. CDR3 DNA: TGTGCCGGAAGCTCAGGGGCGGGCTACGAGCAGTACTTC.